The clone carrying this T cell receptor beta chain was counted at least ten times. The study amplified TCR beta CDR3 regions using RNA transcripts. First-round RT-PCR employed HTBI primers, with a second-round multiplex PCR after it. TCRdb called the multiplex PCR reads again in MiXCR, with one record for every CDR3 protein. The sample lists some 350,000 distinct CDR3 sequences; roughly 15% were seen once. This sample is part of a study of Graves' ophthalmopathy and Graves' hyperthyroidism. V gave up 8 bases and J gave up 2 bases; unmatched junction bases: 3. CDR3 length equals 12 residues. Germline CDR1 MNHNS, CDR2 SASEGT. Ophthalmopathy absent within 18 months of follow-up marked hyperthyroidism as stable. Ages of hyperthyroidism patients ran from 18 to 65, and their diagnoses were new, under 2 months' duration. If patients had other autoimmune diseases, uncontrolled infections, pregnancy or lactation, they were excluded. Patients were diagnosed from clinical symptoms, serum thyroxine, TRAb, thyroid ultrasound and orbital computed tomography.

The sequencing sample was made of peripheral blood. This rearrangement joins TRBV6-1 to TRBJ2-7, with 7 nucleotides matching TRBD1. This TCR was sampled from an adult woman with stable Graves' hyperthyroidism. The CDR3 loop reads CASQQGTYEQYF. Here the CDR3 DNA reads TGTGCCAGCCAACAGGGGACCTACGAGCAGTACTTC.